This T cell receptor (beta chain) is from a study of blood T cell repertoires in COVID-19. Overall study: Spain, Italy and the United States supplied samples that represented acute and convalescent COVID-19. The cDNA or gDNA used as material had been derived from T cells, B-cell-depleted T cells, or PBMCs.

Germline CDR1 is SEHNR and CDR2 is FQNEAQ (reference sequence). V shed 0 bases and J shed 4 bases, with 13 bases lying between them. The CDR3 loop spans 15 amino acids. Authors' processing steps: Reference gene primer amplification gave nucleated cell count estimates. Some clones are missing from TCRdb's copy, which holds only in-frame ones; the method was immunoSEQ multiplex PCR. V, J and clone size are those of that table, while D and trimming were read from the DNA. The sample yields roughly 250,000 clones, approximately 85% seen once. Sample: peripheral blood. This receptor was obtained from a man aged 45-65 years with acute or convalescent COVID-19. The chain has TRBV7-9 and TRBJ2-7; D remains ambiguous. CDR3 loop: CASSLAGLRVYEQYF. The CDR3 nucleotides read TGTGCCAGCAGCTTAGCGGGCCTCCGCGTTTACGAGCAGTACTTC.